This TCR beta chain was identified in a study of PD-L1 blockade in urothelial cancer. Study at large: Each blood sample yielded a median of approximately 140,000 T cells. Overall study results and limits: Better survival was forecast by a pretreatment blood TCR clonality below the median.

Clones were read by immunoSEQ multiplex PCR, and TCRdb kept only the in-frame ones, dropping some. Here the sample spans roughly 49,000 clones, more than 70% being singletons. In regard to this clone: Its antigen is as yet unknown.

Time point meaning: pretreatment peripheral blood. Metastatic or locally advanced urothelial carcinoma was present in the patients. CDR1 and CDR2 (germline): SGDLS, YYNGEE. The length of the CDR3 is 15 residues. The V gene end was trimmed by 4 bases and the J gene end by 4 bases; junction bases not matched to a gene: 10. Source: PBMCs, taken around atezolizumab (anti-PD-L1) treatment. The source of this sequence is a man between 60 and 75 years old with urothelial cancer. The chain carries TRBV9 and TRBJ2-7; 8 bases align to TRBD1. CDR3 DNA sequence: TGTGCCAGCAGCCCCAGAGACAGGGGCCCTTACGAGCAGTACTTC. Encoded protein: CASSPRDRGPYEQYF.